This TCR beta chain was obtained from a study of T cell responses to AZD1222 COVID-19 vaccine (TCRdb year 2021). In the study overall: A total of just over 230 trial participants underwent TCR sequencing, of whom about 210 received two doses of AZD1222 and about 25 received two doses of the MenACWY control vaccine. Trial participants were enrolled by age into 18-55, 56-69 and 70-plus year subgroups, with 148, 28 and 57 TCR-sequenced participants respectively. The paper's findings and limits, for the study overall: The whole spike protein was spanned by vaccine-associated CD4 TCRs, and dominant responses were seen in regions 160-218 and 743-854. Conclusions about previously exposed vaccinees are limited because only six or seven AZD1222 recipients were SARS-CoV-2 seropositive at baseline. In the small 56-69-year group, the increase in depth fell short of significance, most likely because of low power. After two AZD1222 doses, both the breadth and the depth of spike-specific TCRs were significantly higher than at day 0 and than in MenACWY recipients. Nearly half of unique spike-specific TCRs reportedly recognized epitopes outside regions mutated in the B.1.351 and B.1.1.7 variants. Because no day 14 peak-response samples were available, the repertoires could be characterized only after the peak T cell response. Participants were mostly white British, with more females than males. The authors suggested clonal diversity may have been underestimated.

The CDR3 regions of human TCRbeta chains were analyzed by immunosequencing. Processing in the source paper ran as follows. TCRs in the repertoires were matched against a reference library of SARS-CoV-2-specific TCRs that had been generated with the MIRA antigen-specificity platform. Breadth meant the fraction of unique TCRs that were SARS-CoV-2-associated, whereas depth meant the fraction of total T cells that were SARS-CoV-2-associated. Using the MIRA data, each spike-specific TCR was mapped to the spike region that the TCR reacts to and placed in a CD4 or CD8 class. Log10-transformed breadth and depth values were compared by one-way ANOVA with Sidak's multiple comparisons tests. In its TCRdb copy, this immuneACCESS table keeps in-frame sequences only and misses some clones. Where compared with another copy, unresolved V genes explain less than half of these, and the others have no known cause. V and J calls and clone size are those listed in that table; D and trimming were worked out from the DNA. The sample profile shows 120,000 or so clones; 88% of them were found once. The ten largest make up roughly 20% of the sample.

The time point label on this specimen signifies: baseline before first vaccination. This sample's treatment or condition label indicates: meningococcal conjugate vaccine given as trial control. Vaccinee samples came from UK trials COV001 and COV002, including a single-blind randomized controlled phase 2/3 trial of AZD1222 (ChAdOx1 nCoV-19) in healthy adults. Trial participant PBMC samples were collected at day 0 and day 28 after the second dose for TCRbeta chain sequencing. Note on this clone: What this receptor recognizes is not known. No qualities accompany the bases; no much larger clone lies one base away.

The CDR3 measures 13 amino acids from cysteine to phenylalanine. Of all the DNA, just the CDR3 is kept, 39 bases in frame from base 1. V is reduced by 7 bases and J by 5 bases, leaving a spacing of 10 bases between them. CDR1 and CDR2 are read off the germline V gene as KGHDR and SFDVKD. The source is an adult in good health. The starting material was peripheral blood, obtained on day 0 of MenACWY control vaccination. The chain is made from TRBV24-1 and TRBJ2-2, with the D gene call left open. The encoded CDR3 is CATSQRVTGELFF. The bases are TGTGCCACCAGCCAACGAGTGACCGGGGAGCTGTTTTTT.